This T cell receptor beta chain is from a study of blood T cell repertoires in COVID-19. Turning to the study itself: The samples span acute and convalescent COVID-19 from the United States, Italy and Spain. PBMCs, B-cell-depleted T cells, or T cells provided the cDNA or gDNA that made up the material.

As originally analysed: Researchers report that nucleated cell counts were estimated from reference gene primer amplification. Profiled with immunoSEQ multiplex PCR; TCRdb holds only in-frame clones, not every one. For V, J and clone size, that table is used; D and trimming come from the DNA. The sample has fewer than 200,000 clones, about four fifths seen once. Input material: peripheral blood. The receptor was isolated from a man aged 65-85 years with active or convalescent COVID-19.

The CDR3 loop is CASSLKGDSYEQYF. In nucleotides, the CDR3 is TGTGCCAGCAGCTTAAAGGGGGACTCCTACGAGCAGTACTTC. The rearrangement uses TRBV7-2 and TRBJ2-7; D perhaps matches TRBD1 (6 bases). CDR1 SGHTA and CDR2 FQGNSA come from the germline V gene. This CDR3 contains 14 residues. V lost 2 bases, J lost 0 bases, and 8 bases lay in between.